These T cell receptor beta chains were read from a single sample in a study of beta chain features in type 1 diabetes. Data came from immunoSEQ multiplex PCR; TCRdb stores just in-frame clones and leaves some out. The sample has under 800,000 clones, 15% to 18% seen once; the top ten hold more than 0.08%. The source material was naive CD4+ T cells from blood. These receptors all stem from a man aged 18 to 29 in good health. CDR3s include the opening cysteine and the closing phenylalanine or tryptophan. Clone size appears in some rows only: once, few, many, or a class for an expanded clone.

clone_size	v_call	j_call	cdr3_aa
few	TRBV27	TRBJ2-1	CASSTGQGNEQFF
few	TRBV14	TRBJ2-1	CASSQDSPLAGGWNEQFF
NA	TRBV7-2	TRBJ2-2	CASSLDGPGELFF
NA	TRBV27	TRBJ2-7	CASSLMAGDSYEQYF
NA	TRBV7-2	TRBJ2-7	CASSYRQGATSYEQYF
few	TRBV7-2	TRBJ1-2	CASSLEQSYGYTF
NA	TRBV5-6	TRBJ1-4	CGGPARRAFGRATNEKLFF
NA	TRBV10-3	TRBJ2-6	CAITGQVRLSGANVLTF
few	TRBV19	TRBJ2-3	CASSRGIDRDRPDTQYF
NA	TRBV7-9	TRBJ2-7	CASSRGLVVDYEQYF
NA	TRBV5-4	TRBJ2-6	CASSLGRVSGANVLTF
NA	TRBV6-5	TRBJ1-1	CASIRTGEAFF
few	TRBV4-1	TRBJ2-7	CASSQTLAGTTYEQYF
NA	TRBV7-2	TRBJ2-6	CASSLLLRSGANVLTF
NA	TRBV28	TRBJ2-7	CASSKTGAPTYEQYF
NA	TRBV28	TRBJ2-1	CASSPRTGYNEQFF
NA	TRBV30	TRBJ1-2	CAWSALKPSF
NA	TRBV7-9	TRBJ2-1	CASSLTGSSYNEQFF
once	TRBV9	TRBJ2-7	CASSVDGTGAHEQYF
NA	TRBV19	TRBJ1-1	CASSIGPGANTEAFF
few	TRBV29-1	TRBJ1-3	CSVLGEKSGNTIYF
NA	TRBV4-1	TRBJ1-6	CASSPLQGVRSPLHF
NA	TRBV11-2	TRBJ2-2	CASSWTGTGELFF
NA	TRBV6-4	TRBJ2-3	CASSESGGPADTQYF
NA	TRBV28	TRBJ2-7	CASSYGTGFRVYEQYF
few	TRBV27	TRBJ1-4	CASSPLRDREQKLFF